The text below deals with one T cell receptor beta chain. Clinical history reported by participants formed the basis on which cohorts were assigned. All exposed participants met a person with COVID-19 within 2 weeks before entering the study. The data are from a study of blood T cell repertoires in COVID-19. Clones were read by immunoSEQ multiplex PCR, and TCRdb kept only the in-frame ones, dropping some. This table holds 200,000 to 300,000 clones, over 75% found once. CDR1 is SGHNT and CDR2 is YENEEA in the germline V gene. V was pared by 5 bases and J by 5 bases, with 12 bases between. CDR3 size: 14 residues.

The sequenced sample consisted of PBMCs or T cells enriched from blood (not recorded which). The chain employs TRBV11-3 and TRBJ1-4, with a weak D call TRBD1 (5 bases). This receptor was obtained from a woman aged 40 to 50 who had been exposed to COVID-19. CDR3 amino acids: CASSVGRINEKLFF. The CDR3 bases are TGTGCCAGCAGCGTGGGGCGGATCAATGAAAAACTGTTTTTT.